In its sample, the clone carrying this T cell receptor (beta chain) ranks as medium-sized (0.01 to 0.1%). These data originate in a study of metastatic and nonmetastatic thyroid tumors. Patients had received no treatment of any kind before thyroid surgery. TCRdb reprocessed the PCR reads using MiXCR. The profile shows tens of thousands of clones, roughly 12% of them singletons. With 5 bases clipped from V and 0 bases from J, the junction kept 4 bases outside the gene matches. The germline CDR1 and CDR2 sequences are MNHNS and SASEGT. The CDR3 has 14 residues. This TCR came from a male donor with papillary thyroid cancer or a benign thyroid nodule (not recorded which). Some clones in this sample may be carry-over from other donors' samples. Sequencing input: blood. The J gene is TRBJ2-7, the V gene TRBV6-1, with 7 bases identical to TRBD2. The CDR3 sequence is CASSLGGDSYEQYF. The CDR3 coding sequence is TGTGCCAGCAGTTTGGGGGGGGACTCCTACGAGCAGTACTTC.